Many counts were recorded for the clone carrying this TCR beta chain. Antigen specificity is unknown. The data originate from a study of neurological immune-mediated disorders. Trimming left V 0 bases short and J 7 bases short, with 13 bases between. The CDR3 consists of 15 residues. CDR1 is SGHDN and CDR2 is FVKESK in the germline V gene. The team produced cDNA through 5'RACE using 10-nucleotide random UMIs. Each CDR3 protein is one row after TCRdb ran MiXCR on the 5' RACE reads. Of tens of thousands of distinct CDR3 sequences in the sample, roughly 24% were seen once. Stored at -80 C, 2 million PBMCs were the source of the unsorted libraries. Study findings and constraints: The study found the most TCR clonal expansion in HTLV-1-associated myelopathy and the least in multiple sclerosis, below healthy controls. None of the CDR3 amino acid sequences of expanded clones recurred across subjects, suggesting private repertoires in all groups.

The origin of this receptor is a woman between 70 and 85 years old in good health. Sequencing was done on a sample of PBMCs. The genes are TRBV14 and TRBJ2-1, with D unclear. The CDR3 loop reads CASSQDPVPWNEQFF. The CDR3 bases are TGTGCCAGCAGCCAAGATCCCGTACCGTGGAATGAGCAGTTCTTC.